Each of the 20 T cell receptor beta chains below was sequenced from the same sample in a study of CD8 T cells in ankylosing spondylitis (dated by TCRdb to the late 2010s). The library was produced with 5' RACE. These reads were obtained on an Illumina HiSeq 2500. TCRdb's own reprocessing of the public reads used fastp at Q25 and MiXCR and kept productive beta chains. Under each unique CDR3 protein, matching rows form one entry showing the most common genes and DNA. The table for this sample lists around 130,000 distinct CDR3 sequences; around 7% of them were counted only once. The ten largest clones add up to over 9% of the sample. The specimen was blood, either unsorted or a sorted T cell fraction (not recorded which). All receptors come from a male donor with ankylosing spondylitis or in good health (not recorded which).

Many counts were recorded for this clonotype. This chain connects TRBV3-1 to TRBJ2-3; D gene unclear. Germline V gene data show CDR1 as LGHDT and CDR2 as YNNKEL (reference sequence). The CDR3 loop spans 14 amino acids. V was pared by 6 bases and J by 0 bases, with 10 bases between. CDR3 nucleotide sequence: TGTGCCAGCAGTCTGACGCTTAGCACAGATACGCAGTATTTT. Residues: CASSLTLSTDTQYF.

There are many counts of this clonotype. The rearrangement joins TRBV13 to TRBJ2-5; 11 bases are shared with TRBD2. The CDR3 consists of 14 residues. Per the germline V gene, CDR1 is PRHDT and CDR2 is FYEKMQ (reference sequence). J gave up 5 bases and V 5 bases, and 4 bases lay outside the gene matches. In DNA form, the CDR3 reads TGTGCCAGCAGCCAAAGACTAGCGGGGGAGACCCAGTACTTC. Translation: CASSQRLAGETQYF.

In this sample, this clonotype turned up many times. The rearrangement links TRBV5-6 to TRBJ1-1; D not certain. Germline V lookup: CDR1 SGHDT, CDR2 YYEEEE. CDR3 size: 12 residues. Trimming removed 1 base at V and 0 bases at J, with 1 base between. CDR3 residues: CASSLLNTEAFF. The DNA of the CDR3 is TGTGCCAGCAGCTTGTTGAACACTGAAGCTTTCTTT.

This clonotype was detected ten times or more. The genes are TRBV20-1 and TRBJ2-5, with unresolved D. The germline V gene has CDR1 DFQATT and CDR2 SNEGSKA (reference sequence). The CDR3 extends over 12 amino acids. Trimming left V 3 bases short and J 2 bases short, with 7 bases between. CDR3 protein: CSASSRQETQYF. The DNA for the CDR3 is TGCAGTGCTAGTAGCAGGCAAGAGACCCAGTACTTC.

In this sample, this clonotype turned up a few times. This could be a read error, since a much larger clone is one nucleotide away. The CDR3 DNA sequence: TGCAGTGCTGTACCCCCGCTAGCGGGAGGTGATACGCAGTATTTT. Its translation is CSAVPPLAGGDTQYF. V usage is TRBV20-1 and J usage is TRBJ2-3; TRBD2 matches at 11 bases. CDR3 length equals 15 residues. From germline, CDR1 is DFQATT and CDR2 SNEGSKA (reference sequence). Unmatched junction bases numbered 10, after V lost 5 bases and J lost 6 bases.

In DNA, the CDR3 is TGTGCCAGCAGCTCCCAGGGGGTTGGGGCCAACGTCCTGACTTTC. This codes for CASSSQGVGANVLTF. The chain is built from TRBV7-3 and TRBJ2-6; 7 bases fit TRBD1. V shed 4 bases, J shed 3 bases, and the junction held 3 bases outside the gene matches. CDR1 SGHTA and CDR2 FQGTGA come from the germline V gene. The CDR3 extends over 15 amino acids.

The chain is built from TRBV7-3 and TRBJ1-2; unclear D gene. V dropped 5 bases and J dropped 1 base, with 8 bases sitting between them. The CDR3 is made up of 13 amino acids. Germline loops: CDR1 SGHTA, CDR2 FQGTGA. The CDR3 protein is CASSVGFNYGYTF. The CDR3 DNA reads TGTGCCAGCAGCGTCGGGTTTAACTATGGCTACACCTTC.

This clonotype was picked up many times. This chain links TRBV20-1 with TRBJ2-6, with 11 bases identical to TRBD1. CDR3 length equals 18 residues. V dropped 6 bases and J dropped 1; count of bases not matched to a gene: 11. Germline CDR1 reads DFQATT; CDR2 reads SNEGSKA (reference sequence). The CDR3 loop reads CSASLRGTGGSGANVLTF. Here the CDR3 DNA reads TGCAGTGCCTCTCTTAGGGGGACAGGGGGATCTGGGGCCAACGTCCTGACTTTC.

This clonotype was detected many times. V gene TRBV20-1 combines with J gene TRBJ2-7; 14 bases agree with TRBD2. Germline loops: CDR1 DFQATT, CDR2 SNEGSKA (reference sequence). Trimming at V came to 4 bases and at J to 0 bases, leaving 5 bases not matched to a gene. The CDR3 length is 16 residues. CDR3 DNA: TGCAGTGCTACCGGGACTAGCGGGGGCAGCTCCTACGAGCAGTACTTC. Encoded protein: CSATGTSGGSSYEQYF.

This clonotype came up many times. The rearrangement joins TRBV5-1 to TRBJ2-5; D call uncertain. Germline V lookup: CDR1 SGHRS, CDR2 YFSETQ. Trimming left V 0 bases short and J 1 base short, with 7 bases between. The CDR3 sequence is 14 residues long. The CDR3 coding sequence is TGCGCCAGCAGCTTGGCAGGAGTCCAAGAGACCCAGTACTTC. The encoded protein is CASSLAGVQETQYF.

This clonotype was recorded many times. J is TRBJ2-3 and V is TRBV7-3; the D gene is possibly TRBD2 (5 bases). The V gene lost 3 bases and the J gene lost 3 bases, with 7 bases spanning the gap. The CDR3 covers 13 residues. The germline V gene encodes CDR1 SGHTA and CDR2 FQGTGA. The CDR3 reads CASSLGRTDTQYF. The CDR3, as DNA: TGTGCCAGCAGCTTGGGGAGAACAGATACGCAGTATTTT. Full variable domain (outside the CDR3, taken from reference TRBV7-3 and TRBJ2-3): GAGVSQTPSNKVTEKGKYVELRCDPISGHTALYWYRQSLGQGPEFLIYFQGTGAADDSGLPNDRFFAVRPEGSVSTLKIQRTERGDSAVYLCASSLGRTDTQYFGPGTRLTVL.

This clonotype was detected a few times. The rearrangement joins TRBV7-8 to TRBJ2-3, with 10 nucleotides matching TRBD2. V trimming: 5 bases; J trimming: 2 bases; junction bases outside the gene matches: 10. Germline V CDR1 and CDR2: SGHVS, FQNEAQ. CDR3 length: 17 amino acids. CDR3 DNA: TGTGCCAGCAGCGACACCCTAGCGGGGGAGATCACAGATACGCAGTATTTT. It codes for CASSDTLAGEITDTQYF.

The table lists this clonotype with many counts. The J gene is TRBJ2-1, the V gene TRBV7-2; no definite D call. Trimming stripped 5 bases from V and 0 bases from J, with 11 bases between. CDR1 and CDR2 (germline): SGHTA, FQGNSA. The CDR3 runs to 15 residues. This chain's CDR3 is CASSADISSYNEQFF. CDR3 coding DNA: TGTGCCAGCAGCGCCGATATTAGCTCCTACAATGAGCAGTTCTTC.

In this sample, this clonotype turned up many times. The genes are TRBV5-5 and TRBJ2-5; a weak D match, TRBD2 (5 bases). V lost 2 bases to trimming and J lost 2 bases, with 10 bases between them. Per the germline V gene, CDR1 is SGHKS and CDR2 is YYEKEE (reference sequence). This CDR3 comprises 14 residues. The CDR3 sequence: CASSFTSGQETQYF. The CDR3 DNA follows: TGTGCCAGCAGCTTTACCAGCGGACAAGAGACCCAGTACTTC.

This clonotype was counted at least ten times. The chain joins TRBV29-1 to TRBJ1-2; D is perhaps TRBD1 (6 bases). Trimming took off 7 bases at V and 4 bases at J, with 16 bases between the two ends. The germline V gene encodes CDR1 SQVTM and CDR2 ANQGSEA. The CDR3 contains 13 residues. The CDR3 loop is CSAAEIRGYGYTF. For the CDR3, the DNA is TGCAGCGCCGCAGAGATCAGGGGCTATGGCTACACCTTC.

The chain joins TRBV20-1 to TRBJ1-5; unclear D gene. Germline CDR1 and CDR2: DFQATT and SNEGSKA (reference sequence). The CDR3 has 14 residues. The V end was cut by 6 bases, the J end by 1 base, with 13 bases between. DNA of the CDR3: TGCAGTGCCAAAAACCCGATAAGCAATCAGCCCCAGCATTTT. It translates to CSAKNPISNQPQHF.

This clonotype was observed many times. The V call is TRBV7-8, the J call TRBJ2-3; D is possibly TRBD1 (6 bases). Trimming cost V 5 bases and J 4 bases, with 19 bases left between them. CDR1 is SGHVS, CDR2 FQNEAQ, per germline. The CDR3 totals 16 residues. The CDR3 nucleotides are TGTGCCAGCAGCCCTCACTCCGGGACATCTGCAGATACGCAGTATTTT. Translating gives CASSPHSGTSADTQYF.

This clonotype appeared a few times. The rearrangement links TRBV5-1 to TRBJ2-1, with TRBD2 matching over 11 bases. Germline V gene sequence: CDR1 SGHRS, CDR2 YFSETQ. The CDR3 is 17 amino acids. V lost 1 base and J lost 7; bases outside the gene matches: 10. CDR3 protein: CASSLILVLAGENEQFF. DNA for the CDR3: TGCGCCAGCAGCTTGATCTTGGTACTAGCGGGAGAGAATGAGCAGTTCTTC.

This clonotype was observed at least ten times. V gene TRBV20-1 combines with J gene TRBJ2-7, with 8 bases matching TRBD1. The CDR3 runs 15 residues. V trimming: 0 bases; J trimming: 3 bases; junction bases outside the gene matches: 7. Germline-derived CDR1 and CDR2 are DFQATT and SNEGSKA (reference sequence). CDR3 amino acids: CSARDSSRGLYEQYF. In DNA form, the CDR3 reads TGCAGTGCTAGAGATAGCTCCAGGGGGCTCTACGAGCAGTACTTC.

This clonotype was detected ten times or more. The chain uses TRBV5-1 and TRBJ2-4; D may be TRBD1 or TRBD2 (5 bases each). V dropped 6 bases and J dropped 0 bases, with 28 bases sitting between them. Germline V lookup: CDR1 SGHRS, CDR2 YFSETQ. The CDR3 sequence is 20 residues long. CDR3 DNA sequence: TGCGCCAGCATTTGGGTTCGGGGCGCAGTAGATCGCCTAGCCAAAAACATTCAGTACTTC. This translates into CASIWVRGAVDRLAKNIQYF.